This T cell receptor (beta chain) appears in the sequencing data of a study of T cell responses to AZD1222 COVID-19 vaccine. Study as a whole: It was second doses at about 4 or about 12 weeks that were pooled. Findings and caveats of the study: Donors, mostly white British, included more females; clonal diversity was possibly underestimated. Increases in Spike-specific TCR breadth and depth were seen after two AZD1222 doses.

The CDR3 loop spans 13 amino acids. Germline values: CDR1 LGHDT, CDR2 YNNKEL (reference sequence). Trimming pared 1 base from V and 9 bases from J, leaving 10 bases between. Details on this clone: What it binds is unknown.

Clones were sequenced by immunoSEQ multiplex PCR, and TCRdb holds only the in-frame ones, with some missing. The table records around 110,000 clones, less than 90% of them present only once. This chain joins TRBV3-1 (or the pseudogene TRBV3-2) and TRBJ2-1; D not certain. The input for sequencing was peripheral blood, taken on day 0 of AZD1222 vaccination. This clonotype was sampled from an adult in good health. The CDR3 sequence is CASSQGGVSEQFF. CDR3 sequence (DNA): TGTGCCAGCAGCCAAGGCGGCGTTAGTGAGCAGTTCTTC.